This passage covers 20 T cell receptor beta chains from one sample sequenced in a study of blood T cells in healthy people across ages (dated by TCRdb to the mid-2010s). Libraries were built with 5' RACE. Sequencing instrument: Illumina HiSeq 2500. A second PCR of about 7 to 12 cycles was run with a J-beta primer mix and a sample-barcoded 5' primer. Using fastp trimming at Q25 and MiXCR clonotype assembly, TCRdb reanalyzed the public sequencing data and kept in-frame beta chains. Rows are combined by CDR3 protein, so each entry shows the most common genes and DNA. This sample is represented by some 640,000 distinct CDR3 sequences; 25% to 35% of them were singletons. The top ten constitute roughly 14% of the sample. Sequencing was performed on blood. The receptors were sampled from an elderly woman in good health.

On this clonotype: Germline is not matched at one junction end, which may reflect a read error. The gene calls are TRBV5-5 and TRBJ2-4; TRBD1 agrees at 8 bases. This CDR3 contains 14 residues. Germline V CDR1 and CDR2: SGHKS, YYEKEE (reference sequence). CDR3 bases: TGTGTCAGCACCAAGGACAGGGAGAGTTACATTCAGTACTTC. Translation gives CVSTKDRESYIQYF.

This clonotype showed up just once. The junction differs from germline at one of its ends, possibly a read error. V usage is TRBV29-1 and J usage is TRBJ2-5, with 11 bases fitting TRBD2. The CDR3 has 17 residues. Looked up from germline, CDR1 is SQVTM and CDR2 is ANQGSEA. The CDR3 DNA follows: TGCGGCGTTGAGAAGGGTAGCGGGGGGGCCTTGGGCAATGAGCAGTACTTC. This sequence encodes CGVEKGSGGALGNEQYF.

The sample holds a few counts of this clonotype. This sequence joins TRBV9 and TRBJ2-7, with 12 positions matching TRBD2. Germline lookup yields CDR1 SGDLS and CDR2 YYNGEE. The CDR3 consists of 14 residues. The V gene end was trimmed by 0 bases and the J gene end by 11 bases; junction bases not matched to a gene: 6. This CDR3 reads CASSVGLAGAREYF. The CDR3 DNA follows: TGTGCCAGCAGCGTAGGACTAGCGGGGGCCCGGGAGTACTTC.

This clonotype has just a few counts. The rearrangement joins TRBV30 to TRBJ1-1, with TRBD1 matching over 9 bases. CDR1 GTSNPN and CDR2 SVGIG come from the germline V gene (reference sequence). This CDR3 is 14 amino acids long. J was trimmed by 10 bases and V by 8 bases; bases with no gene match: 17. As DNA, the CDR3 is TGTGCCGTCTGGACGGGACAGGGCGTGAGGGGAGCTTTCTTT. Its protein is CAVWTGQGVRGAFF.

This clonotype appeared a few times. A read error may be the cause here, since a much bigger clone is one base away. This sequence joins TRBV20-1 and TRBJ2-1, with 8 bases aligning to TRBD2. TRBJ2-7 matches the DNA end more closely, so the J call is doubtful. The CDR3 is made up of 17 amino acids. Germline values: CDR1 DFQATT, CDR2 SNEGSKA (reference sequence). The CDR3 spells CSARDLLIAGPYNEQYF. The DNA for the CDR3 is TGCAGTGCTAGGGACCTACTCATAGCGGGGCCATACAATGAGCAGTACTTC.

The DNA of the CDR3 is TGTGCCAGCAGCAAACCGGGACTAATTGCCAATGAGCAGTACTTC. This gives the protein CASSKPGLIANEQYF. V usage is TRBV7-2 and J usage is TRBJ2-7, with 7 bases aligning to TRBD2. Losses at the gene ends were 5 bases for V and 7 bases for J; bases not matched to a gene: 14. Looked up from germline, CDR1 is SGHTA and CDR2 is FQGNSA. CDR3 size: 15 residues.

The chain combines TRBV7-9 with TRBJ2-1; 7 bases line up with TRBD2. The CDR3 runs 13 residues. CDR1 SEHNR and CDR2 FQNEAQ come from the germline V gene (reference sequence). The V segment lost 5 bases and the J segment 8 bases; nucleotides outside the gene matches: 6. The CDR3 is CASSGGGNDEQFF. The DNA of the CDR3 is TGTGCCAGCAGCGGGGGAGGGAACGATGAGCAGTTCTTC.

This clonotype occurred a few times. This sequence may be a read error, since a much larger clone differs from it by one base. The chain employs TRBV7-9 and TRBJ2-5, with TRBD2 identical over 11 bases. CDR1 SEHNR and CDR2 FQNEAQ come from the germline V gene (reference sequence). The V segment lost 3 bases and the J segment 11 bases; nucleotides outside the gene matches: 17. The CDR3 length is 17 residues. The CDR3 sequence is CASSFSTLAGGHNEQYF. DNA for the CDR3: TGTGCCAGCAGCTTTTCGACCCTAGCGGGGGGTCACAATGAGCAGTACTTC.

On this clonotype itself: A read error may explain this, as a much larger clone is one base away. J is TRBJ2-5 and V is TRBV11-1; the D gene is possibly TRBD2 (7 bases). Gene TRBJ2-1 matches the end of the DNA better, so the J call may be wrong. CDR3 size: 17 residues. Germline lookup yields CDR1 SGHAT and CDR2 FQDESV (reference sequence). The CDR3 spells CASSPQRGRGAQETQFF. For the CDR3, the DNA is TGTGCCAGCAGCCCTCAAAGGGGACGGGGGGCCCAAGAGACCCAGTTCTTC.

This CDR3 reads CASTPDGSGELFF. DNA of the CDR3: TGTGCCAGTACCCCCGACGGCAGCGGGGAGCTGTTTTTT. The V and J genes are TRBV19 and TRBJ2-2; D is ambiguous. Per the germline V gene, CDR1 is LNHDA and CDR2 is SQIVND (reference sequence). The CDR3 spans 13 residues. Between the trimmed V and J ends, which lost 7 bases and 7 bases, there was a span of 13 bases.

This clonotype appeared a few times. Since a much larger clone is just one base distant, this may be a read error. The rearrangement links TRBV6-6 to TRBJ2-5, with 7 bases identical to TRBD1. The CDR3 extends over 14 amino acids. CDR1 is MNHNY and CDR2 is SVGAGI in the germline V gene (reference sequence). V lost 0 bases to trimming and J lost 11 bases; unmatched junction nucleotides: 9. CDR3 coding DNA: TGTGCCAGCAGTTACTCCAATAGGGGGCTTGAGCAGTACTTC. Translation: CASSYSNRGLEQYF.

This clonotype was observed a few times. The chain has TRBV30 and TRBJ2-7, with D possibly being TRBD2 (5 bases). V lost 0 bases and J lost 4, with 19 bases in between. The CDR3 is 16 amino acids. Looked up from germline, CDR1 is GTSNPN and CDR2 is SVGIG (reference sequence). The CDR3 sequence: CAWSVLGSLKVYEQYF. DNA for the CDR3: TGTGCCTGGAGTGTACTAGGCAGTCTTAAAGTTTACGAGCAGTACTTC.

This clonotype has ten or more counts. V usage is TRBV5-1 and J usage is TRBJ1-2; the D gene is possibly TRBD1 (5 bases). The germline V and J ends were trimmed by 4 bases and 8 bases, with 24 bases remaining between them. CDR1 is SGHRS, CDR2 YFSETQ, per germline. This CDR3 is built from 16 residues. CDR3 nucleotides: TGCGCCAGCAGCGAAGGAGCAGGGTCCCCCCTTGGGGGCTACACCTTC. It translates to CASSEGAGSPLGGYTF.

The genes are TRBV29-1 and TRBJ2-4, with D maybe TRBD1 (5 bases). The last part of the DNA fits TRBJ2-7 better; the J call may be wrong. The germline gives CDR1 SQVTM, CDR2 ANQGSEA. The length of the CDR3 is 14 residues. The CDR3 bases are TGCAGCGTTGTCACCATCCAGGGCCCTTACGAGCAGTACTTC. Its translation is CSVVTIQGPYEQYF.

In regard to this clonotype: Being one base from a much bigger clone, this may be a read error. CDR3 DNA sequence: TGCGCCAGCAGCTCGGCCCAAGCGGGGGGGAATGAGCAGTTCTTC. It encodes CASSSAQAGGNEQFF. The chain recombines TRBV5-1 with TRBJ2-1; 10 nucleotides align to TRBD2. The CDR3 is made up of 15 amino acids. The V and J ends lost 3 bases and 7 bases, in that order; junction bases with no gene match: 7. The germline V gene has CDR1 SGHRS and CDR2 YFSETQ.

Note on this clonotype: Being one base from a much bigger clone, this may be a read error. J is TRBJ1-4 and V is TRBV28; TRBD1 aligns across 12 bases. The CDR3 length is 14 residues. Germline CDR1 and CDR2: MDHEN and SYDVKM. CDR3 protein: CASSFWDRGQKRFF. The DNA of the CDR3 is TGTGCCAGCAGTTTTTGGGACAGGGGGCAGAAACGGTTTTTT.

V usage is TRBV6-5 and J usage is TRBJ2-2; 9 bases are shared with TRBD2. Germline CDR1 MNHEY, CDR2 SVGAGI. V lost 7 bases and J lost 6; bases outside the gene matches: 6. The CDR3 length is 14 residues. The CDR3 DNA is TGTGCCAGCACCCCGGGACTAGCAGCCGGGGAGCTGTTTTTT. Protein product: CASTPGLAAGELFF.

The CDR3 region is CAWSVRGKAPYIQYF. The CDR3 region has the DNA TGTGCCTGGAGTGTACGGGGAAAGGCACCGTACATTCAGTACTTC. This chain links TRBV30 with TRBJ2-4; D is possibly TRBD2 (5 bases). V lost 0 bases and J lost 8, with 17 bases in between. Germline CDR1 is GTSNPN and CDR2 is SVGIG (reference sequence). This CDR3 comprises 15 residues. The whole variable domain, remainder taken from reference TRBV30 and TRBJ2-4, is SQTIHQWPATLVQPVGSPLSLECTVEGTSNPNLYWYRQAAGRGLQLLFYSVGIGQISSEVPQNLSASRPQDRQFILSSKKLLLSDSGFYLCAWSVRGKAPYIQYFGAGTRLSVL.

The sample holds many counts of this clonotype. The chain joins TRBV7-2 to TRBJ2-3; D is uncertain. V dropped 0 bases and J dropped 3 bases, with 10 bases sitting between them. CDR3 length: 15 residues. The germline gives CDR1 SGHTA, CDR2 FQGNSA. The CDR3 is CASSLAHLSTDTQYF. In DNA form, the CDR3 reads TGTGCCAGCAGCTTAGCTCACCTTAGTACAGATACGCAGTATTTT.

Many counts were recorded for this clonotype. CDR3 sequence (DNA): TGTGCCATCAGTCCGGGACTAGCGGTACAAGAGACCCAGTACTTC. This encodes CAISPGLAVQETQYF. This rearrangement joins TRBV10-3 to TRBJ2-5; 11 nucleotides align to TRBD2. V dropped 5 bases and J dropped 2; count of bases not matched to a gene: 4. CDR3 length: 15 residues. The V gene's germline CDR1 is ENHRY and CDR2 SYGVKD.